A single sample is the source of the 29 T cell receptor beta chains below, sequenced in a study of cytomegalovirus exposure and HLA in healthy donors. Data came from immunoSEQ multiplex PCR; TCRdb stores just in-frame clones and leaves some out. This table holds roughly 300,000 clones, roughly 87% found once. The sample consisted of PBMCs. Receptors were obtained from a woman aged 25 to 39 in good health and CMV-seropositive.

This clone showed up many times. The chain has TRBV27 and TRBJ2-7; D call uncertain. V lost 1 base, J lost 6 bases, and 10 bases lay in between. CDR1 is MNHEY, CDR2 SMNVEV, per germline (reference sequence). The CDR3 runs 13 residues. As DNA, the CDR3 is TGTGCCAGCAGTTTATGGAGTAGTTCCGAGCAGTACTTC. Translation gives CASSLWSSSEQYF.

The rearrangement uses TRBV7-8 and TRBJ2-3; 9 nucleotides match TRBD1. The trim removed 5 bases at V and 5 bases at J, leaving 5 bases unmatched. The CDR3 extends over 14 amino acids. The V gene's germline CDR1 is SGHVS and CDR2 FQNEAQ. CDR3 in DNA: TGTGCCAGCAGCCCGGGACAGGGAGGAGATACGCAGTATTTT. Protein product: CASSPGQGGDTQYF.

This clone was observed once. The rearrangement uses TRBV9 and TRBJ1-2, with 9 bases aligning to TRBD1. The CDR3 loop spans 15 amino acids. Germline values: CDR1 SGDLS, CDR2 YYNGEE. J was trimmed by 2 bases and V by 4 bases; bases with no gene match: 6. Here the CDR3 reads CASSRSGTGNYGYTF. The DNA for the CDR3 is TGTGCCAGCAGCCGATCCGGGACAGGGAACTATGGCTACACCTTC.

The chain combines TRBV6-6 with TRBJ2-7; D remains ambiguous. CDR1 and CDR2 (germline): MNHNY, SVGAGI (reference sequence). Between the trimmed V and J ends, which lost 0 bases and 7 bases, there was a span of 4 bases. The CDR3 has 11 residues. The CDR3 DNA follows: TGTGCCAGCAGTTACTCTAGGGAGCAGTACTTC. Protein product: CASSYSREQYF.

This CDR3 reads CASSPVGSLQETQYF. CDR3 bases: TGCGCCAGCAGCCCGGTAGGGTCGCTACAAGAGACCCAGTACTTC. The genes are TRBV5-1 and TRBJ2-5; D is unclear. V shed 4 bases and J shed 2 bases, with 15 bases lying between them. The CDR3 has 15 residues. The germline V gene has CDR1 SGHRS and CDR2 YFSETQ.

V is TRBV7-2 and J is TRBJ2-7; 7 nucleotides align to TRBD1. CDR1 and CDR2 (germline): SGHTA, FQGNSA. The ends lost 6 bases at V and 1 base at J; junction bases unmatched: 9. The CDR3 has 15 amino acids. CDR3 region: CASRIGGTASYEQYF. The DNA for the CDR3 is TGTGCCAGCAGAATCGGTGGGACAGCTTCCTACGAGCAGTACTTC.

The rearrangement uses TRBV30 and TRBJ2-1; possible D gene TRBD1, 6 bases. Trimming stripped 1 base from V and 1 base from J, with 11 bases between. Germline values: CDR1 GTSNPN, CDR2 SVGIG (reference sequence). The CDR3 totals 15 residues. CDR3 coding DNA: TGTGCCTGGAGTGGGGACAAGGGGTCCTACAATGAGCAGTTCTTC. This encodes CAWSGDKGSYNEQFF.

The rearrangement links TRBV5-1 to TRBJ2-7, with D perhaps TRBD1 or TRBD2 (5 bases each). Germline loops: CDR1 SGHRS, CDR2 YFSETQ. Trimming took 2 bases from V and 2 from J, leaving 11 bases between them. There are 14 residues in the CDR3. The CDR3 here is CASSFWDRTYEQYF. The DNA of the CDR3 is TGCGCCAGCAGCTTTTGGGACCGTACCTACGAGCAGTACTTC. Complete variable domain (other parts from reference TRBV5-1 and TRBJ2-7): KAGVTQTPRYLIKTRGQQVTLSCSPISGHRSVSWYQQTPGQGLQFLFEYFSETQRNKGNFPGRFSGRQFSNSRSEMNVSTLELGDSALYLCASSFWDRTYEQYFGPGTRLTVT.

Points on this clone: This sample also contains other DNA sequences that code for the same CDR3. The chain is built from TRBV30 and TRBJ1-5; tentatively, D is TRBD1 (5 bases). Germline V lookup: CDR1 GTSNPN, CDR2 SVGIG (reference sequence). The CDR3 runs 13 residues. Trimming cost V 0 bases and J 4 bases, with 7 bases left between them. The CDR3 reads CAWSVGGNQPQHF. The CDR3 DNA sequence: TGTGCCTGGAGTGTCGGGGGTAATCAGCCCCAGCATTTT.

The chain employs TRBV29-1 and TRBJ2-2, with 11 bases identical to TRBD1. The CDR3 spans 13 residues. Germline loops: CDR1 SQVTM, CDR2 ANQGSEA. The trim removed 6 bases at V and 7 bases at J, leaving 4 bases unmatched. The CDR3 region has the DNA TGCAGCGTCGCGGACAGGGGGCTCGGGGAGCTGTTTTTT. It specifies CSVADRGLGELFF.

Here the CDR3 DNA reads TGTGCCAGCAGCTTAGCTCCAGAAAACCCGCATGGCTACACCTTC. This sequence encodes CASSLAPENPHGYTF. J is TRBJ1-2 and V is TRBV7-3; no definite D call. The CDR3 spans 15 residues. CDR1 is SGHTA and CDR2 is FQGTGA in the germline V gene. V was pared by 2 bases and J by 6 bases, with 16 bases between. Based on the CDR3 plus reference TRBV7-3 and TRBJ1-2, the full variable domain is GAGVSQTPSNKVTEKGKYVELRCDPISGHTALYWYRQSLGQGPEFLIYFQGTGAADDSGLPNDRFFAVRPEGSVSTLKIQRTERGDSAVYLCASSLAPENPHGYTFGSGTRLTVV.

This chain uses TRBV7-8 with TRBJ2-5; D remains ambiguous. The CDR3 runs to 11 residues. CDR1 SGHVS and CDR2 FQNEAQ come from the germline V gene. Trimming took off 7 bases at V and 5 bases at J, with 8 bases between the two ends. CDR3 loop: CASTHRETQYF. The CDR3 region has the DNA TGTGCCAGCACCCACCGTGAGACCCAGTACTTC.

The chain carries TRBV4-1 and TRBJ2-5; D is undetermined. The CDR3 totals 16 residues. The germline CDR1 and CDR2 sequences are MGHRA and YSYEKL. Between the trimmed V and J ends, which lost 1 base and 3 bases, there was a span of 15 bases. This CDR3 is CASSQGQTIGKETQYF. CDR3 in DNA: TGCGCCAGCAGCCAAGGCCAGACGATAGGAAAAGAGACCCAGTACTTC.

This chain connects TRBV7-9 to TRBJ2-1; no firm D call. With 2 bases removed from V and 9 bases from J, the gap between germline ends came to 11 bases. The germline CDR1 and CDR2 sequences are SEHNR and FQNEAQ (reference sequence). The CDR3 is 13 residues long. As DNA, the CDR3 is TGTGCCAGCAGCTTACCCGGGTTTATTGAGCAGTTCTTC. Amino acid sequence: CASSLPGFIEQFF. Full variable domain (missing parts from reference TRBV7-9 and TRBJ2-1): DTGVSQNPRHKITKRGQNVTFRCDPISEHNRLYWYRQTLGQGPEFLTYFQNEAQLEKSRLLSDRFSAERPKGSFSTLEIQRTEQGDSAMYLCASSLPGFIEQFFGPGTRLTVL.

The V gene is TRBV4-2, the J gene TRBJ1-4; a possible D gene is TRBD1 (6 bases). This CDR3 region has 12 residues. In germline, CDR1 is LGHNA, CDR2 YNFKEQ. The V end was cut by 7 bases, the J end by 7 bases, with 10 bases between. CDR3 nucleotide sequence: TGTGCCAGCAAGGGGGGCGGTGAAAAACTGTTTTTT. As protein: CASKGGGEKLFF.

This chain links TRBV29-1 with TRBJ2-1, with D tentatively TRBD1 (6 bases). The germline gives CDR1 SQVTM, CDR2 ANQGSEA. The CDR3 runs to 13 residues. The V end lost 2 bases, the J end lost 8 bases, and 13 bases lay between the germline ends. The CDR3 DNA reads as TGCAGCGTTGAACGGGACATTTTCGATGAGCAGTTCTTC. Its translation: CSVERDIFDEQFF.

The J gene is TRBJ2-2, the V gene TRBV30, with TRBD2 matching 12 bases. The V gene end was trimmed by 4 bases and the J gene end by 8 bases; junction bases not matched to a gene: 11. The length of the CDR3 is 16 residues. The germline V gene has CDR1 GTSNPN and CDR2 SVGIG (reference sequence). The CDR3 reads CAWTTTSGRRVGELFF. CDR3 coding DNA: TGTGCCTGGACGACAACTAGCGGGAGGCGAGTAGGGGAGCTGTTTTTT. Combining the CDR3 with reference TRBV30 and TRBJ2-2 gives the whole variable domain SQTIHQWPATLVQPVGSPLSLECTVEGTSNPNLYWYRQAAGRGLQLLFYSVGIGQISSEVPQNLSASRPQDRQFILSSKKLLLSDSGFYLCAWTTTSGRRVGELFFGEGSRLTVL.

The rearrangement links TRBV6-1 to TRBJ1-4, with D tentatively TRBD1 (5 bases). The V and J ends lost 5 bases and 8 bases respectively, with 12 bases between them. CDR3 length: 13 amino acids. Germline V lookup: CDR1 MNHNS, CDR2 SASEGT. The CDR3 sequence: CASSMAGWEKLFF. The CDR3 DNA reads TGTGCCAGCAGTATGGCAGGGTGGGAAAAACTGTTTTTT.

This clone occurred once. V gene TRBV6-6 combines with J gene TRBJ2-5; TRBD1 agrees at 7 bases. The CDR3 loop spans 13 amino acids. Germline assignment: CDR1 MNHNY and CDR2 SVGAGI (reference sequence). The J segment lost 1 base and the V segment lost 5 bases, leaving 1 base of the junction unmatched. CDR3 sequence reads: CASSRDSQETQYF. In DNA form, the CDR3 reads TGTGCCAGCAGTCGGGACAGCCAAGAGACCCAGTACTTC.

The chain employs TRBV29-1 and TRBJ1-1, with a tentative D call TRBD1 (6 bases). The germline V gene has CDR1 SQVTM and CDR2 ANQGSEA. V gave up 8 bases and J gave up 1 base, with 11 bases separating them. The CDR3 is 12 amino acids. The CDR3 bases are TGCAGCACCCAGACAGGGAACACTGAAGCTTTCTTT. This sequence encodes CSTQTGNTEAFF.

The genes are TRBV29-1 and TRBJ2-3, with TRBD2 matching 8 bases. CDR3 length equals 13 residues. The V gene's germline CDR1 is SQVTM and CDR2 ANQGSEA. The V gene end was trimmed by 4 bases and the J gene end by 1 base; junction bases not matched to a gene: 1. The CDR3 DNA follows: TGCAGCGTTGGCGGGGGGCGCACAGATACGCAGTATTTT. Translation gives CSVGGGRTDTQYF.

The CDR3 spells CASSPRGGLNSPLHF. CDR3 nucleotide sequence: TGCGCCAGCAGTCCCAGGGGAGGCCTCAATTCACCCCTCCACTTT. The V call is TRBV4-3, the J call TRBJ1-6; TRBD1 might be the D (6 bases). The V end was cut by 6 bases, the J end by 7 bases, with 16 bases between. Germline CDR1 and CDR2: LGHNA and YSLEER. The CDR3 has 15 residues.

This rearrangement joins TRBV27 to TRBJ1-4; D is unclear. CDR1 and CDR2 (germline): MNHEY, SMNVEV (reference sequence). V gave up 3 bases and J gave up 8 bases, with 19 bases separating them. The CDR3 loop spans 16 amino acids. Written as DNA, the CDR3 is TGTGCCAGCAGTTTGAGTAGAGTACCCTTCGGAGAAAAACTGTTTTTT. This codes for CASSLSRVPFGEKLFF.

DNA for the CDR3: TGCGCCAGCAGCCAAGAGGCTGTCCTGACCTACGAGCAGTACTTC. Its protein product is CASSQEAVLTYEQYF. V is TRBV4-3 and J is TRBJ2-7; D is uncertain. This CDR3 region has 15 residues. Looked up from germline, CDR1 is LGHNA and CDR2 is YSLEER. V lost 0 bases and J 2 bases, leaving 11 bases between the germline ends.

This chain joins TRBV18 and TRBJ1-1, with unresolved D. Trimming left V 3 bases short and J 2 bases short, with 7 bases between. Germline V gene data show CDR1 as KGHSH and CDR2 as LQKENI. This CDR3 has 13 amino acids. In DNA form, the CDR3 reads TGTGCCAGCTCACCTCAACCTAACACTGAAGCTTTCTTT. Its protein product is CASSPQPNTEAFF. The full variable domain, completed using reference TRBV18 and TRBJ1-1, is NAGVMQNPRHLVRRRGQEARLRCSPMKGHSHVYWYRQLPEEGLKFMVYLQKENIIDESGMPKERFSAEFPKEGPSILRIQQVVRGDSAAYFCASSPQPNTEAFFGQGTRLTVV.

J is TRBJ2-1 and V is TRBV2, with 8 nucleotides matching TRBD1. Losses at the gene ends were 4 bases for V and 4 bases for J; bases not matched to a gene: 6. Germline lookup yields CDR1 SNHLY and CDR2 FYNNEI. This CDR3 is 15 amino acids long. The CDR3 nucleotides read TGTGCCAGCAGTGGAAGTAGGACAGGGTACAATGAGCAGTTCTTC. It translates to CASSGSRTGYNEQFF.

The chain joins TRBV27 to TRBJ2-5; the D is unclear. This CDR3 is built from 15 residues. Deletions cut 5 bases from V and 5 bases from J, with 18 bases between. Looked up from germline, CDR1 is MNHEY and CDR2 is SMNVEV (reference sequence). CDR3 in amino acids: CASSSMGTAQETQYF. The CDR3 nucleotides read TGTGCCAGCAGTAGCATGGGAACCGCCCAGGAGACCCAGTACTTC.

CDR3: CASSSASGSNSYEQYF. The CDR3 nucleotides read TGTGCCAGCAGCTCTGCTAGCGGGAGTAACTCCTACGAGCAGTACTTC. The rearrangement uses TRBV13 and TRBJ2-7, with 10 bases that match TRBD2. After removal of 4 bases from V and 0 bases from J, the junction contained 6 bases not matched to a gene. Germline lookup yields CDR1 PRHDT and CDR2 FYEKMQ (reference sequence). This CDR3 has 16 amino acids.

The chain uses TRBV5-1 and TRBJ1-6, with TRBD1 matching over 7 bases. Germline V gene lookup returns CDR1 SGHRS and CDR2 YFSETQ. The ends lost 0 bases at V and 9 bases at J; junction bases unmatched: 9. The CDR3 totals 16 residues. The CDR3 protein is CASSLGRQGQGSPLHF. The CDR3 DNA sequence: TGCGCCAGCAGCTTGGGCCGACAGGGCCAGGGTTCACCCCTCCACTTT.